This T cell receptor beta chain was captured by sequencing in a study of blood T cell repertoires in COVID-19. The CDR3 consists of 15 residues. The V gene lost 1 base and the J gene lost 0 bases, with 9 bases spanning the gap. Looked up from germline, CDR1 is SNHLY and CDR2 is FYNNEI. Original processing methods: Nucleated cell number was recorded as an estimate derived from reference gene primer amplification. Clones were sequenced by immunoSEQ multiplex PCR, and TCRdb holds only the in-frame ones, with some missing. V, J and clone size are those of that table, while D and trimming were read from the DNA. The data contain over 150,000 clones, around 87% of them singletons.

The sample taken for sequencing was peripheral blood. The chain employs TRBV2 and TRBJ2-5, with D possibly being TRBD1 (5 bases). The source of this sequence is a man aged 60 to 75 with COVID-19, enrolled during active disease. The CDR3 is CASSEGLRDQETQYF. The CDR3 nucleotides read TGTGCCAGCAGTGAAGGTCTCAGGGACCAAGAGACCCAGTACTTC. Drawing the rest from reference TRBV2 and TRBJ2-5, the complete variable domain is EPEVTQTPSHQVTQMGQEVILRCVPISNHLYFYWYRQILGQKVEFLVSFYNNEISEKSEIFDDQFSVERPDGSNFTLKIRSTKLEDSAMYFCASSEGLRDQETQYFGPGTRLLVL.